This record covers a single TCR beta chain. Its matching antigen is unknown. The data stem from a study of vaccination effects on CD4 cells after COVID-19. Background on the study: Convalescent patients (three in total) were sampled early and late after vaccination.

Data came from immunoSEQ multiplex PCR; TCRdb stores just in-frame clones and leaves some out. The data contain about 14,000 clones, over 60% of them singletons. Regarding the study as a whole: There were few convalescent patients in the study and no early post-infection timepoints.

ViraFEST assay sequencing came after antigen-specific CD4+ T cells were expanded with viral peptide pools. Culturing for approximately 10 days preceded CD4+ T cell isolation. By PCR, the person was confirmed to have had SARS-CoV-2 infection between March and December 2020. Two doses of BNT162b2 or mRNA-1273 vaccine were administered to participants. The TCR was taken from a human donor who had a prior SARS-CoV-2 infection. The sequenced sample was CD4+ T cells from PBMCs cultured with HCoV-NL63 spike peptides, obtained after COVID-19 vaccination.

This CDR3 is CASSRGGDPNRNYGYTF. DNA for the CDR3: TGTGCCAGCAGTCGGGGAGGAGACCCGAACAGGAACTATGGCTACACCTTC. The chain uses TRBV27 and TRBJ1-2; weak D call: TRBD1 (5 bases). CDR3 length: 17 residues. CDR1 and CDR2 from the germline V gene are MNHEY and SMNVEV (reference sequence). Trimming shortened V by 5 bases and J by 2 bases, and 21 bases separated the two germline ends.